This T cell receptor beta chain was profiled in a study of CD8+ T cells in alopecia areata. At the level of the study: Tofacitinib therapy lasting 6 to 18 months was followed by 6 months off drug.

RNA was isolated and reverse transcribed to cDNA, the sequencing template. The method was immunoSEQ multiplex PCR; TCRdb's version includes in-frame clones alone and lacks a portion of them. The sample includes 70,000 or so clones, about three fifths of them seen just once. Germline assignment: CDR1 SNHLY and CDR2 FYNNEI. The CDR3 extends over 19 amino acids. Trimming left V 5 bases short and J 5 bases short, with 30 bases between. This sequence joins TRBV2 and TRBJ1-2; D is possibly TRBD1 (6 bases). The sequenced sample was CD8+ T cells sorted from blood, obtained at week 0. This TCR was recovered from a human donor with alopecia areata. The CDR3 DNA is TGTGCCAGCAGTATCGGTGTGTGGGGGCAGGGAACGGGCGAGTATGGCTACACCTTC. It encodes CASSIGVWGQGTGEYGYTF.